Listed below are T cell receptor beta chains from one sample, sequenced in a study of cytomegalovirus exposure and HLA in healthy donors. TCRdb's table, derived via immunoSEQ multiplex PCR, lists solely in-frame clones and lacks some. This sample has approximately 150,000 clones, with approximately 80% found just once. The sample taken for sequencing was PBMCs. The receptor set was obtained from a man younger than 45 in good health and CMV-seronegative. CDR3s include the opening cysteine and the closing phenylalanine or tryptophan. A D gene is named only where the DNA matches it firmly. Size values are once, few and many counts, or a class for expanded clones, and some rows have none.

-	few	TRBV9	TRBJ1-3	TGTGCCAGCAGCGTAGCACACGGAAACACCATATATTTT	CASSVAHGNTIYF
-	-	TRBV5-1	TRBJ2-7	TGCGCCAGCAGGGGGGCGGTTCCCTACGAGCAGTACTTC	CASRGAVPYEQYF
-	-	TRBV19	TRBJ2-1	TGTGCCAGTAGTTTAGGGAACGGGAATGAGCAGTTCTTC	CASSLGNGNEQFF
TRBD2	-	TRBV9	TRBJ2-3	TGTGCCAGCAGCTCCGTCGGGGGGGCGGGGAGCACAGATACGCAGTATTTT	CASSSVGGAGSTDTQYF
TRBD2	-	TRBV28	TRBJ2-7	TGTGCCAGCAGTGTAGTTTGGGGGGGGACCTACGAGCAGTACTTC	CASSVVWGGTYEQYF
-	-	TRBV6-5	TRBJ1-1	TGTGCCAGCAGCCACAGGGTGCAGATGAACACTGAAGCTTTCTTT	CASSHRVQMNTEAFF
TRBD2	-	TRBV5-6	TRBJ2-5	TGTGCCAGCAGCTTTGGGACTAGCGGGGAGACCCAGTACTTC	CASSFGTSGETQYF
TRBD1	once	TRBV29-1	TRBJ2-7	TGCAGCGTTGAAGACGGGACAGGGAACAACGAGCAGTACTTC	CSVEDGTGNNEQYF
TRBD1	-	TRBV7-9	TRBJ1-3	TGTGCCAGCAGCCCAGGGGGCAGGGATGGAAACACCATATATTTT	CASSPGGRDGNTIYF
-	-	TRBV9	TRBJ2-7	TGTGCCAGCAGCGCCGAGAGCTCCTACGAGCAGTACTTC	CASSAESSYEQYF
TRBD1	-	TRBV6-5	TRBJ1-5	TGTGCCAGCAGGGCCACAGGGGGGGATCAGCCCCAGCATTTT	CASRATGGDQPQHF
-	-	TRBV6-6	TRBJ1-1	TGTGCCAGCCTGCAATCGGCTGAAGCTTTCTTT	CASLQSAEAFF
TRBD1	few	TRBV7-9	TRBJ1-6	TGTGCCAGCAGCTTGCGCAGGCTCCGCGGGACAGGGCATAATTCACCCCTCCACTTT	CASSLRRLRGTGHNSPLHF
-	-	TRBV7-9	TRBJ2-2	TGTGCCAGCAGCTTAGTCCTTCTGGCAGCCGGGGAGCTGTTTTTT	CASSLVLLAAGELFF
TRBD2	-	TRBV5-4	TRBJ2-5	TGTGCCAGCAGCTTATCCGGGGGGGCCCAAGAGACCCAGTACTTC	CASSLSGGAQETQYF
-	-	TRBV28	TRBJ2-7	TGTGCCAGCAGTTTTGGGGGGGCCGCCTACGAGCAGTACTTC	CASSFGGAAYEQYF
-	-	TRBV28	TRBJ2-5	TGTGCCAGCAGTTTGAAGAGGAGGGAGACCCAGTACTTC	CASSLKRRETQYF
-	-	TRBV6-5	TRBJ1-2	TGTGCCAGCAGTGCCGGGTTCAACTATGGCTACACCTTC	CASSAGFNYGYTF
-	few	TRBV27	TRBJ2-7	TGTGCCAGCAGCCGGAGCTCCTACGAGCAGTACTTC	CASSRSSYEQYF
-	-	TRBV5-6	TRBJ2-1	TGTGCCAGCAGCTTAGCGGCGATCAATGAGCAGTTCTTC	CASSLAAINEQFF
-	-	TRBV4-1	TRBJ2-7	TGCGCCAGCAGCCTCGGACAGTTGTCTTACGAGCAGTACTTC	CASSLGQLSYEQYF
-	-	TRBV12-5	TRBJ1-1	TGTGCTAGTGCCCGGGGAGGGGCGACCACTGAAGCTTTCTTT	CASARGGATTEAFF
TRBD1	-	TRBV28	TRBJ2-7	TGTGCCAGCAGTTCTAGTTTTCTGTACAGGGGTCGACCCTACGAGCAGTACTTC	CASSSSFLYRGRPYEQYF
TRBD1	-	TRBV7-2	TRBJ2-1	TGTGCCAGCAGCTTACAAAGGGGGACAGGGAATGAGCAGTTCTTC	CASSLQRGTGNEQFF
TRBD2	-	TRBV5-1	TRBJ2-2	TGCGCCAGCAGCGCCCATCTAGCGGGGGGCCCCACCGGGGAGCTGTTTTTT	CASSAHLAGGPTGELFF
TRBD1	once	TRBV27	TRBJ2-1	TGTGCCAGCAGCCGACGGGTGGGGACAGGGGACGATGAGCAGTTCTTC	CASSRRVGTGDDEQFF
-	-	TRBV28	TRBJ1-5	TGTGCCAGCAGTTCGGGTGGGGGGGCTCTTAATCAGCCCCAGCATTTT	CASSSGGGALNQPQHF
-	-	TRBV2	TRBJ1-5	TGTGCCAGCAGTGTTAGTCGGAATCAGCCCCAGCATTTT	CASSVSRNQPQHF
TRBD2	-	TRBV14	TRBJ2-1	TGTGCCAGCAGCCCCGGACTAGCCCTCGCGAAGTTCTTC	CASSPGLALAKFF
TRBD1	-	TRBV9	TRBJ2-7	TGTGCCAGCAGCGTCGCCGGGACAGGGATCTCCTACGAGCAGTACTTC	CASSVAGTGISYEQYF
TRBD1	-	TRBV28	TRBJ2-2	TGTGCCACAACAGGGGTAGGCACCGGGGAGCTGTTTTTT	CATTGVGTGELFF
-	-	TRBV11-2	TRBJ1-1	TGTGCCAGCAGCTTAGGGACAGCCACTGAAGCTTTCTTT	CASSLGTATEAFF
-	-	TRBV5-1	TRBJ2-7	TGCGCCAGCACCTGGGACTTAAGCTCCTACGAGCAGTACTTC	CASTWDLSSYEQYF
-	-	TRBV28	TRBJ1-2	TGTGCCAGCAGTTCAGGGATCTATGGCTACACCTTC	CASSSGIYGYTF
-	-	TRBV7-9	TRBJ1-2	TGTGCCAGCAGTTATCGACAGGCCTTCTATGGCTACACCTTC	CASSYRQAFYGYTF
TRBD1	-	TRBV11-3	TRBJ2-2	TGTGCCAGCAGCTTTGGGACAGGGAACACCGGGGAGCTGTTTTTT	CASSFGTGNTGELFF
-	-	TRBV7-9	TRBJ1-1	TGTGCCAGCAGCCGGACAAATTCGAACACTGAAGCTTTCTTT	CASSRTNSNTEAFF
-	-	TRBV2	TRBJ2-2	TGTGCCAGCAGGACTACAGCGGTTCTTCCCGGGGAGCTGTTTTTT	CASRTTAVLPGELFF
-	once	TRBV9	TRBJ1-1	TGTGCCAGCAGCGTTGGACAGCACCCCGGGGCTGAAGCTTTCTTT	CASSVGQHPGAEAFF
TRBD1	-	TRBV6-5	TRBJ1-2	TGTGCCAGCAGTTACAATCGGGACAGGGGTAGTGGCTACACCTTC	CASSYNRDRGSGYTF